Listed below are T cell receptor beta chains from one sample, sequenced in a study of human T cells and chemical hapten exposure. In TCRdb, the RACE reads were re-called with MiXCR into one record per CDR3 protein. The data show nearly 80,000 distinct CDR3 sequences, over 9% seen once. Specimen: whole blood, collected in connection with sensitization to the hapten diphenylcyclopropenone (DPC). These receptors were obtained from a woman in her 50s with alopecia areata. Some clones in this sample may be carry-over from other donors' samples. Each CDR3 is given with its conserved first and last residue. A D gene is named only where the DNA matches it firmly. Some rows have no size entry. The others give once, few or many, or a class for an expanded clone.

CDR3	DNA	D	size	V	J
CASSSSVSSKNIQYF	TGTGCCAGCAGTTCTAGCGTTTCCAGCAAAAACATTCAGTACTTC	.	many	TRBV12-3/TRBV12-4	TRBJ2-4
CASSQEGGHDTEAFF	TGTGCCAGCAGCCAAGAGGGGGGGCACGACACTGAAGCTTTCTTT	.	many	TRBV3-1	TRBJ1-1
CASSVGGTRTDTQYF	TGTGCCAGCAGCGTTGGGGGGACCCGCACAGATACGCAGTATTTT	.	.	TRBV9	TRBJ2-3
CSAPLAGLYNEQFF	TGCAGTGCTCCACTAGCGGGGCTGTACAATGAGCAGTTCTTC	TRBD2	.	TRBV20-1	TRBJ2-1
CASSLKTSDYNEQFF	TGTGCCAGCAGCTTAAAGACTAGCGACTACAATGAGCAGTTCTTC	TRBD2	few	TRBV7-9	TRBJ2-1
CAWSVGLDYGYTF	TGTGCCTGGAGTGTCGGGCTGGACTATGGCTACACCTTC	.	few	TRBV30	TRBJ1-2
CASSPRRDANEQFF	TGTGCCAGCAGCCCACGGAGGGACGCGAATGAGCAGTTCTTC	.	.	TRBV11-1	TRBJ2-1
CASSPGAVSSYEQYF	TGTGCCAGCAGCCCCGGAGCGGTTAGCTCCTACGAGCAGTACTTC	.	few	TRBV6-2/TRBV6-3	TRBJ2-7
CSVEQGDFKQFF	TGCAGCGTTGAACAGGGGGACTTTAAGCAGTTCTTC	.	few	TRBV29-1	TRBJ2-1
CASSSTPAGAFTDTQYF	TGCGCCAGCAGCTCCACCCCGGCGGGAGCGTTTACAGATACGCAGTATTTT	TRBD2	few	TRBV5-1	TRBJ2-3
CASSFMGGDEQYF	TGTGCCAGCAGCTTCATGGGGGGAGACGAGCAGTACTTC	.	.	TRBV11-3	TRBJ2-7
CSVAIGNQPQHF	TGCAGCGTTGCGATCGGCAATCAGCCCCAGCATTTT	.	.	TRBV29-1	TRBJ1-5
CASSRKAGVEQFF	TGTGCCAGCTCCAGAAAAGCGGGAGTTGAGCAGTTCTTC	TRBD2	.	TRBV18	TRBJ2-1
CASNARDSSYEQYF	TGTGCCAGCAATGCCCGGGACAGTTCCTACGAGCAGTACTTC	TRBD1	.	TRBV2	TRBJ2-7
CASSKGLDNSPLHF	TGTGCCAGTTCAAAGGGTCTTGATAATTCACCCCTCCACTTT	.	.	TRBV9	TRBJ1-6
CASSKVGTKGNKPQHF	TGTGCCAGCAGCAAAGTCGGGACAAAGGGGAATAAGCCCCAGCATTTT	.	.	TRBV21-1	TRBJ1-5
CASSPTSGSGTGELFF	TGTGCTAGCAGCCCTACTAGCGGGAGTGGAACCGGGGAGCTGTTTTTT	TRBD2	few	TRBV7-7	TRBJ2-2
CSARFYQGLEYEQYF	TGCAGTGCTAGATTTTACCAGGGCCTTGAGTACGAGCAGTACTTC	.	.	TRBV20-1	TRBJ2-7
CASSLYVGQKNTEAFF	TGTGCCAGCAGTTTATATGTTGGGCAGAAGAACACTGAAGCTTTCTTT	.	.	TRBV28	TRBJ1-1
CASSPNQETQYF	TGTGCCAGCAGCCCCAACCAAGAGACCCAGTACTTC	.	many	TRBV7-6	TRBJ2-5
CASSPRTGKRQPQHF	TGTGCCAGCAGTCCCCGGACAGGGAAGAGACAGCCCCAGCATTTT	TRBD1	many	TRBV6-5	TRBJ1-5
CASSVLAGDTDTQYF	TGTGCCAGCAGTGTACTAGCGGGAGACACAGATACGCAGTATTTT	TRBD2	few	TRBV6-4	TRBJ2-3
CASRMTSEETQYF	TGCGCCAGCAGAATGACGTCTGAAGAGACCCAGTACTTC	.	few	TRBV5-1	TRBJ2-5